A single sample is the source of the 2 T cell receptor beta chains below, sequenced in a study of spatial heterogeneity in lung cancer. Indicated time point: sample taken at primary tumor resection. A single record per CDR3 protein comes from TCRdb applying MiXCR to the 5' RACE reads. Among around 48,000 distinct CDR3 sequences listed, less than 6% were seen once. Sequencing used PBMCs, obtained at surgery. The receptors shown here come from a male donor with early-stage non-small cell lung cancer.

At least ten counts were recorded for this clonotype. A read error may account for a junction end that differs from germline. The V gene is TRBV9, the J gene TRBJ1-5; TRBD1 aligns across 8 bases. CDR1 SGDLS and CDR2 YYNGEE come from the germline V gene. This CDR3 spans 14 amino acids. CDR3 coding DNA: TGCGCCAGCAGCGTGGGACAGGCAACTCAGCCCCAGCATTTT. Protein sequence: CASSVGQATQPQHF. Combining the CDR3 with reference TRBV9 and TRBJ1-5 gives the whole variable domain DSGVTQTPKHLITATGQRVTLRCSPRSGDLSVYWYQQSLDQGLQFLIQYYNGEERAKGNILERFSAQQFPDLHSELNLSSLELGDSALYFCASSVGQATQPQHFGDGTRLSIL.

This clonotype was recorded many times. V is TRBV20-1 and J is TRBJ2-5; 12 bases are a match to TRBD2. Germline values: CDR1 DFQATT, CDR2 SNEGSKA (reference sequence). The length of the CDR3 is 12 residues. CDR3 sequence: CTCGLAGETQYF. The CDR3 region has the DNA TGCACTTGTGGACTAGCGGGGGAGACCCAGTACTTC.